This is a list of T cell receptor beta chains from one sample in a study of shared clonotypes between healthy human individuals. Some clones are missing from TCRdb's copy, which holds only in-frame ones; the method was immunoSEQ multiplex PCR. In the table there are around 750,000 clones, over 65% of which are singletons. Sequenced sample: memory CD4+ T cells sorted from blood. These receptors originate from a woman aged 25-40 years in good health. The CDR3 runs from the conserved cysteine through the conserved F or W. D genes are given only for firm matches. Only some rows state a clone size, as once, few, many or a class for expanded clones.

>NA|TRBJ2-3|TRBV6-1|14|TRBD1
CASPRQGSADTQYF
TGTGCCAGCCCCAGACAGGGAAGCGCAGATACGCAGTATTTT
>NA|TRBJ2-1|TRBV25-1|14|NA
CASSDLQGWNEQFF
TGTGCCAGCAGTGACCTCCAGGGATGGAATGAGCAGTTCTTC
>NA|TRBJ2-2|TRBV7-9|16|NA
CASSLGLSAKTGELFF
TGTGCCAGCAGCTTGGGTCTGTCAGCCAAGACCGGGGAGCTGTTTTTT
>NA|TRBJ1-5|TRBV19|14|NA
CASTPSSGIQPQHF
TGTGCCAGTACACCCAGCTCGGGCATTCAGCCCCAGCATTTT
>NA|TRBJ2-2|TRBV27|18|TRBD1
CASTSGTGGWLDTGELFF
TGTGCCAGCACTTCCGGGACAGGGGGCTGGCTGGACACCGGGGAGCTGTTTTTT
>NA|TRBJ2-1|TRBV5-1|14|NA
CASNTGSSYNEQFF
TGCGCCAGCAACACAGGTAGCTCCTACAATGAGCAGTTCTTC
>once|TRBJ2-3|TRBV28|15|NA
CASSSTGTRTDTQYF
TGTGCCAGCAGCTCAACAGGGACCAGGACAGATACGCAGTATTTT
>NA|TRBJ1-4|TRBV5-4|17|TRBD1
CASSFGQGVRTNEKLFF
TGTGCCAGCAGCTTCGGACAGGGAGTAAGAACTAATGAAAAACTGTTTTTT
>many|TRBJ1-2|TRBV28|16|TRBD1
CASSYGPLTGAYGYTF
TGTGCCAGCAGTTATGGGCCGTTGACAGGGGCTTATGGCTACACCTTC
>NA|TRBJ2-1|TRBV6-5|12|NA
CASRPVKGEQFF
TGTGCCAGCAGGCCCGTAAAGGGTGAGCAGTTCTTC
>NA|TRBJ2-7|TRBV5-1|15|NA
CASRPPYQVTYEQYF
TGCGCCAGCAGGCCCCCTTACCAAGTCACCTACGAGCAGTACTTC
>NA|TRBJ2-1|TRBV7-8|13|NA
CASSLGRYNEQFF
TGTGCCAGCAGCTTAGGACGGTACAATGAGCAGTTCTTC
>NA|TRBJ2-7|TRBV7-2|14|NA
CASSSPAGTYEQYF
TGTGCCAGCAGCTCCCCGGCAGGGACCTACGAGCAGTACTTC
>NA|TRBJ2-3|TRBV5-8|12|NA
CASSTRTDTQYF
TGTGCCAGCTCAACACGCACAGATACGCAGTATTTT
>once|TRBJ1-1|TRBV9|15|NA
CASSPSGNMNTEAFF
TGTGCCAGCAGCCCGAGTGGGAACATGAACACTGAAGCTTTCTTT
>NA|TRBJ2-1|TRBV29-1|14|NA
CSVASGLGNNEQFF
TGCAGCGTGGCCTCAGGACTGGGGAACAATGAGCAGTTCTTC
>NA|TRBJ2-3|TRBV9|14|NA
CASSVAWDRDTQYF
TGTGCCAGCAGCGTAGCGTGGGATAGGGATACGCAGTATTTT
>few|TRBJ2-3|TRBV5-1|11|NA
CASSLGGAQYF
TGCGCCAGCAGCTTGGGGGGGGCGCAGTATTTT
>NA|TRBJ2-7|TRBV5-1|15|TRBD2
CASSDRTSGSGEQYF
TGCGCCAGCAGCGACAGGACTAGCGGGAGTGGAGAGCAGTACTTC
>NA|TRBJ2-6|TRBV4-1|18|NA
CASSPGSTQLTGANVLTF
TGCGCCAGCTCCCCGGGTTCTACCCAGTTGACTGGGGCCAACGTCCTGACTTTC
>NA|TRBJ2-3|TRBV7-9|12|NA
CASSLASDTQYF
TGTGCCAGCAGCTTAGCGTCGGATACGCAGTATTTT
>NA|TRBJ1-2|TRBV28|14|NA
CASNHGTANYGYTF
TGTGCCAGCAACCACGGGACGGCAAACTATGGCTACACCTTC
>NA|TRBJ2-1|TRBV7-9|14|TRBD2
CASRMGLATNEQFF
TGTGCCAGCAGAATGGGACTAGCGACCAATGAGCAGTTCTTC
>NA|TRBJ2-1|TRBV19|15|TRBD2
CASSQLAGSYNEQFF
TGTGCCAGTAGTCAACTAGCGGGGTCCTACAATGAGCAGTTCTTC
>NA|TRBJ2-2|TRBV5-1|14|NA
CASTSGSISGELFF
TGCGCCAGCACGTCGGGGTCGATTTCCGGGGAGCTGTTTTTT
>NA|TRBJ1-2|TRBV25-1|14|NA
CASTESQGNYGYTF
TGTGCCAGCACCGAATCGCAGGGGAACTATGGCTACACCTTC
>NA|TRBJ1-2|TRBV29-1|13|TRBD1
CSVRQGRSVGYTF
TGCAGCGTGAGACAGGGGCGTTCAGTGGGCTACACCTTC
>NA|TRBJ1-5|TRBV5-1|15|NA
CASSLDRSSNQPQHF
TGCGCCAGCAGCTTGGACAGGAGTAGCAATCAGCCCCAGCATTTT
>NA|TRBJ1-5|TRBV19|13|NA
CASSTRKNQPQHF
TGTGCCAGTAGTACGAGGAAGAATCAGCCCCAGCATTTT
>NA|TRBJ2-2|TRBV7-9|16|NA
CASSLVVRSNTGELFF
TGTGCCAGCAGCTTAGTGGTCAGGTCGAACACCGGGGAGCTGTTTTTT
>NA|TRBJ1-5|TRBV4-1|18|NA
CASSQDLGATSGRQPQHF
TGCGCCAGCAGCCAAGATCTCGGGGCAACCTCGGGTCGGCAGCCCCAGCATTTT
>NA|TRBJ2-4|TRBV27|17|TRBD2
CASSTGLAGGTKNIQYF
TGTGCCAGCAGTACCGGACTAGCGGGAGGGACCAAAAACATTCAGTACTTC
>few|TRBJ2-1|TRBV19|16|TRBD2
CASTGLAGGPFYEQFF
TGTGCCAGTACCGGACTAGCGGGAGGGCCCTTCTATGAGCAGTTCTTC
>NA|TRBJ2-6|TRBV5-1|17|NA
CASSFVGDFSGANVLTF
TGCGCCAGCAGCTTTGTCGGGGATTTCTCTGGGGCCAACGTCCTGACTTTC
>NA|TRBJ1-1|TRBV5-1|14|NA
CASSPHSANTEAFF
TGCGCCAGCAGCCCACATAGCGCGAACACTGAAGCTTTCTTT
>few|TRBJ2-1|TRBV5-1|14|TRBD1
CASSPGTALNEQFF
TGCGCCAGCAGCCCCGGGACAGCCCTCAATGAGCAGTTCTTC
>once|TRBJ1-2|TRBV30|16|NA
CAWTGPRGGGVNGYTF
TGTGCCTGGACCGGCCCCCGGGGGGGCGGGGTAAATGGCTACACCTTC
>NA|TRBJ2-1|TRBV5-1|15|NA
CASSTFSRGRDEQFF
TGCGCCAGCAGCACCTTCTCCAGGGGAAGGGATGAGCAGTTCTTC
>NA|TRBJ1-6|TRBV28|13|NA
CASRGTSNSPLHF
TGTGCCAGCAGGGGAACTAGTAATTCACCCCTCCACTTT
>NA|TRBJ2-7|TRBV5-1|13|TRBD1
CASCPTGVDEQYF
TGCGCCAGCTGCCCAACAGGGGTCGACGAGCAGTACTTC
>few|TRBJ2-3|TRBV9|16|TRBD2
CASSPIRAGEPDTQYF
TGTGCCAGCAGTCCTATTCGGGCGGGAGAACCAGATACGCAGTATTTT
>NA|TRBJ2-7|TRBV6-5|16|TRBD1
CASSYSPGQVAYEQYF
TGTGCCAGCAGTTACTCACCGGGACAGGTAGCCTACGAGCAGTACTTC
>NA|TRBJ2-4|TRBV19|14|NA
CASRDRIDKNIQYF
TGTGCCAGTAGGGATAGGATAGACAAAAACATTCAGTACTTC
>NA|TRBJ1-5|TRBV28|17|NA
CASSLNQTPYSNQPQHF
TGTGCCAGCAGTTTGAATCAAACACCTTATAGCAATCAGCCCCAGCATTTT
>NA|TRBJ1-1|TRBV5-1|14|NA
CASSFTDLNTEAFF
TGCGCCAGCAGCTTCACGGACCTGAACACTGAAGCTTTCTTT
>NA|TRBJ2-2|TRBV2|19|TRBD1
CASNHGVGTGGKDTGELFF
TGTGCCAGCAACCACGGGGTGGGGACAGGGGGCAAGGACACCGGGGAGCTGTTTTTT
>NA|TRBJ2-1|TRBV6-1|14|NA
CASSRRQDYNEQFF
TGTGCCAGCAGTCGAAGACAGGATTACAATGAGCAGTTCTTC
>few|TRBJ1-1|TRBV7-7|13|NA
CASSQDPNTEAFF
TGTGCCAGCAGCCAGGATCCAAACACTGAAGCTTTCTTT
>NA|TRBJ1-5|TRBV6-6|16|NA
CASSYSSYRSNQPQHF
TGTGCCAGCAGTTACTCGAGTTACAGGAGCAATCAGCCCCAGCATTTT
>NA|TRBJ2-3|TRBV30|15|TRBD1
CAWSPGTGPTDTQYF
TGTGCCTGGAGCCCCGGGACAGGGCCCACAGATACGCAGTATTTT
>NA|TRBJ2-6|TRBV4-1|18|NA
CASSHYKGLLSGANVLTF
TGCGCCAGCAGCCACTACAAGGGATTACTCTCTGGGGCCAACGTCCTGACTTTC
>NA|TRBJ1-4|TRBV18|13|NA
CASSSGTNEKLFF
TGTGCCAGCTCCTCCGGGACTAATGAAAAACTGTTTTTT
>few|TRBJ2-2|TRBV5-1|15|NA
CASSLAGTNTGELFF
TGCGCCAGCAGCTTGGCGGGAACGAACACCGGGGAGCTGTTTTTT
>NA|TRBJ2-2|TRBV27|16|TRBD2
CASSFRLATNTGELFF
TGTGCCAGCAGCTTTCGACTAGCGACGAACACCGGGGAGCTGTTTTTT
>NA|TRBJ1-5|TRBV2|13|NA
CASTRIWDQPQHF
TGTGCCAGCACCAGGATTTGGGATCAGCCCCAGCATTTT
>few|TRBJ2-7|TRBV29-1|13|NA
CSVAETGTYEQYF
TGCAGCGTTGCAGAGACAGGCACCTACGAGCAGTACTTC
>NA|TRBJ2-2|TRBV4-2|16|TRBD2
CASSRGLAGYAGELFF
TGTGCCAGCAGCCGCGGACTAGCGGGATATGCCGGGGAGCTGTTTTTT
>NA|TRBJ2-5|TRBV4-1|18|TRBD2
CASSQGTSANPHQETQYF
TGCGCCAGCAGCCAAGGAACTAGCGCGAACCCCCACCAAGAGACCCAGTACTTC
>NA|TRBJ2-5|TRBV11-3|10|NA
CASRAETQYF
TGTGCCAGCAGAGCAGAGACCCAGTACTTC